This T cell receptor (beta chain) was captured by sequencing in a study of OX40 agonist ivuxolimab in advanced cancers. Study-wide background: Patients were treated with ivuxolimab, an agonistic anti-OX40 (CD134) antibody.

Of note for this clone: The antigen remains unidentified. Additional DNA sequences in this sample encode the identical CDR3.

Germline V gene sequence: CDR1 SGHTA, CDR2 FQGTGA. The CDR3 sequence is 14 residues long. V was shortened by 2 bases and J by 6 bases, with 13 bases between the two germline ends. Notes on the study in general: Among the lowest peripheral clonal expansion occurred in 0.1-3.0 mg/kg partial responders.

Repertoires were generated with immunoSEQ multiplex PCR, while TCRdb's copy carries only in-frame clones and drops some. The data contain around 45,000 clones, more than 70% of them singletons. The chain employs TRBV7-3 and TRBJ1-2, with D hard to call. This sequence was found in an adult with an advanced solid tumor such as melanoma, head and neck, liver or kidney cancer. The sequences come from CD4+ or CD8+ T cells sorted from blood, collected in a trial of the OX40 agonist ivuxolimab. The CDR3 sequence is CASSLYGVEDGYTF. In nucleotides, the CDR3 is TGTGCCAGCAGCTTATATGGGGTGGAGGATGGCTACACCTTC.